This entry describes one T cell receptor (beta chain). CDR3 length: 15 residues. Trimming took off 6 bases at V and 2 bases at J, with 15 bases between the two ends. Germline CDR1 MGHDK, CDR2 SYGVNS. These data originate in a study of control samples from healthy donors and cancer patients. Assay used: immunoSEQ multiplex PCR; TCRdb lists only in-frame clones, some missing. The data show 140,000 or so clones, around 94% seen once. The clonotype originates from a man between 60 and 75 years old with colorectal cancer. V and J are TRBV25-1 and TRBJ2-3; a weak D match, TRBD1 (5 bases). Sequenced material: PBMCs. CDR3 in DNA: TGTGCCAGCAGGGAAGGGGCGGAACTCACAGATACGCAGTATTTT. The encoded protein is CASREGAELTDTQYF.